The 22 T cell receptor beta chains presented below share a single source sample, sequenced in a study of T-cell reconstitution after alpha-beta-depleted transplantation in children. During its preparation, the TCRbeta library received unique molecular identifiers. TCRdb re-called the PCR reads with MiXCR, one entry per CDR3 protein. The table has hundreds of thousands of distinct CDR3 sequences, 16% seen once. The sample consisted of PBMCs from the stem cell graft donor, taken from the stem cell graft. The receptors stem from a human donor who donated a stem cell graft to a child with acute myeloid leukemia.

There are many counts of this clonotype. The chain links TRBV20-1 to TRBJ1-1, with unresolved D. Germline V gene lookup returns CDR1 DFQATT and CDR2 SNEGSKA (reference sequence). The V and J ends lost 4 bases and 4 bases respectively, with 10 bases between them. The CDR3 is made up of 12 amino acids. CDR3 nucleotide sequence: TGCAGTGCTAATACTTTCCCCACTGAAGCTTTCTTT. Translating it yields CSANTFPTEAFF.

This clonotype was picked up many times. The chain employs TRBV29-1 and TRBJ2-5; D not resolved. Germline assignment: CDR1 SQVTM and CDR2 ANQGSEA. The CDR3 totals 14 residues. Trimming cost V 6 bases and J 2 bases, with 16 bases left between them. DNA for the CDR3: TGCAGCGTGGCGTTCTCGGCAGCACAAGAGACCCAGTACTTC. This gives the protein CSVAFSAAQETQYF.

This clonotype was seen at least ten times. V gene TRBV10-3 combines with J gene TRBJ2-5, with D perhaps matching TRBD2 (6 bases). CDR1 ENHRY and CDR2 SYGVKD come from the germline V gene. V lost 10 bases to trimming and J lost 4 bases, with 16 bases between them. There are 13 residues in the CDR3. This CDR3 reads CATMEGGRETQYF. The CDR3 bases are TGTGCCACCATGGAGGGTGGCAGAGAGACCCAGTACTTC.

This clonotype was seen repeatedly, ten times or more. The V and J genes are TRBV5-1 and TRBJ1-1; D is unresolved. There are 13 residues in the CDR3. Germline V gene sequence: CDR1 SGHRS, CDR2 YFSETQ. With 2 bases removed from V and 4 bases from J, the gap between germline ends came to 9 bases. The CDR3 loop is CASSFDRTTEAFF. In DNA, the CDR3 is TGCGCCAGCAGCTTCGATCGAACCACTGAAGCTTTCTTT. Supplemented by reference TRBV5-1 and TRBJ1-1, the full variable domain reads KAGVTQTPRYLIKTRGQQVTLSCSPISGHRSVSWYQQTPGQGLQFLFEYFSETQRNKGNFPGRFSGRQFSNSRSEMNVSTLELGDSALYLCASSFDRTTEAFFGQGTRLTVV.

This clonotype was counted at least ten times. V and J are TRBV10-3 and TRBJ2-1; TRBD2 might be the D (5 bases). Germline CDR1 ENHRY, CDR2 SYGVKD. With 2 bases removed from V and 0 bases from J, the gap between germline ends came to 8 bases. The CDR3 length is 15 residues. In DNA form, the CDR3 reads TGTGCCATCAGTGAGGTAGGGAGCTCCTACAATGAGCAGTTCTTC. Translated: CAISEVGSSYNEQFF.

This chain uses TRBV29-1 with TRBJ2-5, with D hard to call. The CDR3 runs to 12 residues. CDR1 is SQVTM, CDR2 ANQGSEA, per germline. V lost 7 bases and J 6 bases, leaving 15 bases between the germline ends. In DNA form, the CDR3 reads TGCAGCGCCAGGACGACGACGAAGACCCAGTACTTC. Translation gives CSARTTTKTQYF.

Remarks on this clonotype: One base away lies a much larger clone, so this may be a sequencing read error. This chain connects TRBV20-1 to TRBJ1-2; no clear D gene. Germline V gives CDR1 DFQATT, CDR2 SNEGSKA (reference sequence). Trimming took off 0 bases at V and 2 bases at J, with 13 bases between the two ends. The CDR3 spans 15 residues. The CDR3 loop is CSARDRRDPNYGYTF. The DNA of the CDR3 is TGCAGTGCTAGAGATCGAAGGGATCCCAACTATGGCTACACCTTC.

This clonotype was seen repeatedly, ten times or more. The DNA for the CDR3 is TGCATTGCCCAGATCACTCCGGACAGAACAAACACAGATACGCAGTATTTT. This sequence encodes CIAQITPDRTNTDTQYF. This rearrangement joins TRBV20-1 to TRBJ2-3, with D perhaps matching TRBD1 (6 bases). The CDR3 is made up of 17 amino acids. From germline, CDR1 is DFQATT and CDR2 SNEGSKA (reference sequence).

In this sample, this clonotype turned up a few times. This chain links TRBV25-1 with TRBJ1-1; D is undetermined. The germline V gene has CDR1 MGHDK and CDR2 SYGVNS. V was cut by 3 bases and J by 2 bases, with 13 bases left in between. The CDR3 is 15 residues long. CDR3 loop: CASSEAMGLNTEAFF. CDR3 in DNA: TGTGCCAGCAGTGAGGCTATGGGGTTAAACACTGAAGCTTTCTTT.

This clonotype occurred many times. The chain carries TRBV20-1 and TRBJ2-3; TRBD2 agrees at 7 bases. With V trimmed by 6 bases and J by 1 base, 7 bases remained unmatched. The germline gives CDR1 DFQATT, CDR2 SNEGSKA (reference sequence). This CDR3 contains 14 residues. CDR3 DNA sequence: TGCAGTGCACACCCGACTAGCCGCACAGATACGCAGTATTTT. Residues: CSAHPTSRTDTQYF.

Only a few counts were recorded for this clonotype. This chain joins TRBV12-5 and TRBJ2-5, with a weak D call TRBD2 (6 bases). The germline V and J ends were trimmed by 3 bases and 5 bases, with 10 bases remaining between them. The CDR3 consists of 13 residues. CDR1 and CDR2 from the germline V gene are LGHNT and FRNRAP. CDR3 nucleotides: TGTGCTAGTGGTTTAAAGGGAGGCGAGACCCAGTACTTC. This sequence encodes CASGLKGGETQYF. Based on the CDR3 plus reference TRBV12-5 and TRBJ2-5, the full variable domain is DARVTQTPRHKVTEMGQEVTMRCQPILGHNTVFWYRQTMMQGLELLAYFRNRAPLDDSGMPKDRFSAEMPDATLATLKIQPSEPRDSAVYFCASGLKGGETQYFGPGTRLLVL.

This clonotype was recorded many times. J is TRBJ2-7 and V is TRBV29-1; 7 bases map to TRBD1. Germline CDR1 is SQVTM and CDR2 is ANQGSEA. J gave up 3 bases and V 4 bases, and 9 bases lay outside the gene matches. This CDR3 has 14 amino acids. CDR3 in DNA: TGCAGCGTTGTCGCACAGGGGAACAACTACGAGCAGTACTTC. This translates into CSVVAQGNNYEQYF.

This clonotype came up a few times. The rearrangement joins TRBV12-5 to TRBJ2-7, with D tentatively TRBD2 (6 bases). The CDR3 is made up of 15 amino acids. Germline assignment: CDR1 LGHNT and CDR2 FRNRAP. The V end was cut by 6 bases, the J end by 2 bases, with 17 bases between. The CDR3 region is CASGVAAGITYEQYF. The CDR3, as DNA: TGTGCTAGTGGGGTTGCAGCGGGCATTACCTACGAGCAGTACTTC.

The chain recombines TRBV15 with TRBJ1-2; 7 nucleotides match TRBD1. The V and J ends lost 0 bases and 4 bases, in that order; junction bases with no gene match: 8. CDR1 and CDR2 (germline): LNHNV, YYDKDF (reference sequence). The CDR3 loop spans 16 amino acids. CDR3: CATSRDRDSRIYGYTF. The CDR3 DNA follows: TGTGCCACCAGCAGAGATCGGGACAGTCGGATCTATGGCTACACCTTC.

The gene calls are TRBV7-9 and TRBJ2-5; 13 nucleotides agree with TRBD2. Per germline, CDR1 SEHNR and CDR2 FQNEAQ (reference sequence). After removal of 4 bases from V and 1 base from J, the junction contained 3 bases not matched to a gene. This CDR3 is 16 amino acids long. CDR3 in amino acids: CASSWGTSGAQETQYF. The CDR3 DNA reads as TGTGCCAGCAGCTGGGGGACTAGCGGGGCCCAAGAGACCCAGTACTTC.

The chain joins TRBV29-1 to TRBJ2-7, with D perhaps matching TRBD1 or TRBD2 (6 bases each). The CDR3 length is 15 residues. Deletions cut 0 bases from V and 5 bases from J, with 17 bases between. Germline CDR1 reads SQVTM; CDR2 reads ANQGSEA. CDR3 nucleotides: TGCAGCGTTGAAGATACTGGGGGGCTCGTCGACGAGCAGTACTTC. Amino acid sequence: CSVEDTGGLVDEQYF.

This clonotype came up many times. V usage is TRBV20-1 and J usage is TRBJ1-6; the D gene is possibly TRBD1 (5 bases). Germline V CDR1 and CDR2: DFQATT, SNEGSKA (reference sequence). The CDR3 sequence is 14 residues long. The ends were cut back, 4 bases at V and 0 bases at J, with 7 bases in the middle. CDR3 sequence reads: CSAIGVSYNSPLHF. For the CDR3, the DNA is TGCAGTGCTATAGGGGTCTCCTATAATTCACCCCTCCACTTT.

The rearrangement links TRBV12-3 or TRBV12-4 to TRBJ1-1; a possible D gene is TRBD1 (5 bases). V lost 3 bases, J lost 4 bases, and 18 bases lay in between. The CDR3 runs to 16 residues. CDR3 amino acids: CASSFVRVRGGTEAFF. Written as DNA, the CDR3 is TGTGCCAGCAGTTTTGTCAGGGTCCGCGGGGGCACTGAAGCTTTCTTT.

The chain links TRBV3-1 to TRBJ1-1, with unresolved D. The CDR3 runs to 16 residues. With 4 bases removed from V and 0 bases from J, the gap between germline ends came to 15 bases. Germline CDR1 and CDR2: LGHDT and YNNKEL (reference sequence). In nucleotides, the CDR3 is TGTGCCAGCAGCCTTCAAGCGAGCGAAATGAACACTGAAGCTTTCTTT. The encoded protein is CASSLQASEMNTEAFF.

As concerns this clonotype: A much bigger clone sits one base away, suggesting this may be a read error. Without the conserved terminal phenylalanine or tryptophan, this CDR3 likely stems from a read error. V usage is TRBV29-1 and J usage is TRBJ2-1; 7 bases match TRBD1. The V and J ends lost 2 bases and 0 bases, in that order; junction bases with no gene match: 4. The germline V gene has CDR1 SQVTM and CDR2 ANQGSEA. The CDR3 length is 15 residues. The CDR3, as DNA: TGCAGCGTTGAACAGGGACAGAGCTCCTACAATGAGCAGTTCCTC. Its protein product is CSVEQGQSSYNEQFL.

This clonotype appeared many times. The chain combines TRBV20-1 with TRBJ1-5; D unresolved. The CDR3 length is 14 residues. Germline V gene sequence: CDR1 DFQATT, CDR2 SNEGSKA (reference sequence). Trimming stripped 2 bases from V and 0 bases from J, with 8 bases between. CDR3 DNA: TGCAGTGCTAGAATGGGTCTTAGCAATCAGCCCCAGCATTTT. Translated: CSARMGLSNQPQHF.

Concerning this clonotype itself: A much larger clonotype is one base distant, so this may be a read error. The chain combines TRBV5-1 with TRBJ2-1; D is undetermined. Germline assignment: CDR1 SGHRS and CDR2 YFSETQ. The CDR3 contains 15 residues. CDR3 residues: CASSLVGKYWDEQLF. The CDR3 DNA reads TGCGCCAGCAGCTTGGTAGGGAAGTATTGGGATGAGCAGTTATTC.